The entry that follows covers one T cell receptor (beta chain) sequence. These data come from a study of cytomegalovirus exposure and HLA in healthy donors. The PCR employed 60 Vbeta primers together with 13 Jbeta primers. The repertoire was sequenced with immunoSEQ multiplex PCR; TCRdb's copy has only in-frame clones and lacks some. The sample holds 100,000 to 150,000 clones, around 84% seen once. At the time of sampling, donors were nominally healthy, though unrecorded immune exposures were likely. The sequenced material came from PBMCs. This TCR was sampled from a man aged 50 or older in good health and CMV-seronegative.

In DNA form, the CDR3 reads TGTGCCAGCAGCTTAGGAGGGAATGTTTATGGCTACACCTTC. Residues: CASSLGGNVYGYTF. This rearrangement joins TRBV7-6 to TRBJ1-2; no clear D gene. The CDR3 has 14 residues. Trimming took 1 base from V and 5 from J, leaving 11 bases between them. The germline gives CDR1 SGHVS, CDR2 FNYEAQ. The variable domain in full, with the rest retrieved from reference TRBV7-6 and TRBJ1-2, is GAGVSQSPRYKVTKRGQDVALRCDPISGHVSLYWYRQALGQGPEFLTYFNYEAQQDKSGLPNDRFSAERPEGSISTLTIQRTEQRDSAMYRCASSLGGNVYGYTFGSGTRLTVV.